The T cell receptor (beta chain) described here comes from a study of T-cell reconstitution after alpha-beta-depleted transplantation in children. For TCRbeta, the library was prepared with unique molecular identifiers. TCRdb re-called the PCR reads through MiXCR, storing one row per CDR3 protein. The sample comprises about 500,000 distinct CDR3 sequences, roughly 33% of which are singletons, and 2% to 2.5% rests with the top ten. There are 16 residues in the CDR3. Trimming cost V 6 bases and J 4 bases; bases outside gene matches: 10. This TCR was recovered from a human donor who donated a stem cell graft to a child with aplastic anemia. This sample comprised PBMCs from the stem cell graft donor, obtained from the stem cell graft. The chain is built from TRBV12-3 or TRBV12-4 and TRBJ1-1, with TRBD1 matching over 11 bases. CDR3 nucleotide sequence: TGTGCCAGCAGCCCCTTTACCGGGACAGGGGGCACTGAAGCTTTCTTT. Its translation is CASSPFTGTGGTEAFF.